This entry lists 30 T cell receptor beta chains sequenced from one sample in a study of blood T cell repertoires in COVID-19 (dated by TCRdb to 2018 to 2021). Library construction relied on the immunoSEQ multiplex PCR assay. Entries here come from immuneACCESS through TCRdb and include only in-frame sequences with V and J called. Some clones fail to appear in such tables; in the studies checked, an unresolved V gene covers under half of the shortfall, and the cause of the remainder is unknown. This sample gives roughly 400,000 clones in total; roughly 86% of them show up just once. Together, the top ten hold about 2.5% of the sample. The specimen sequenced was peripheral blood. The receptors originated from a woman aged 60-70 years with COVID-19, enrolled during active disease.

The genes are TRBV6-1 and TRBJ1-4; D call uncertain. The CDR3 length is 15 residues. In germline, CDR1 is MNHNS, CDR2 SASEGT. Trimming removed 0 bases at V and 8 bases at J, with 13 bases between. The CDR3 nucleotides are TGTGCCAGCAGTGAAGCGGTTGAGGGTTGGGAAAAACTGTTTTTT. This gives the protein CASSEAVEGWEKLFF.

The chain combines TRBV6-2 or TRBV6-3 with TRBJ1-5; 7 nucleotides align to TRBD1. The CDR3 consists of 14 residues. Losses at the gene ends were 4 bases for V and 4 bases for J; bases not matched to a gene: 4. Germline V gene sequence: CDR1 MNHEY, CDR2 SVGEGT. CDR3 nucleotides: TGTGCCAGCAGTTCTGACAGGGTAAATCAGCCCCAGCATTTT. Protein: CASSSDRVNQPQHF.

This rearrangement joins TRBV6-5 to TRBJ1-1; possibly TRBD1 for D (5 bases). CDR1 MNHEY and CDR2 SVGAGI come from the germline V gene. Trimming removed 4 bases at V and 3 bases at J, with 15 bases between. The CDR3 covers 15 residues. The chain's CDR3 is CASSFTFGGDTEAFF. Here the CDR3 DNA reads TGTGCCAGCAGTTTCACCTTTGGAGGGGACACTGAAGCTTTCTTT.

The rearrangement links TRBV6-5 to TRBJ2-1, with 7 bases matching TRBD1. CDR1 is MNHEY, CDR2 SVGAGI, per germline. J lost 7 bases, V lost 6 bases, and 6 bases had no gene match. The CDR3 extends over 13 amino acids. CDR3 in amino acids: CASRRGPGNEQFF. CDR3 nucleotide sequence: TGTGCCAGCAGGAGGGGGCCTGGGAATGAGCAGTTCTTC.

The rearrangement links TRBV7-9 to TRBJ1-4; D possibly corresponds to TRBD1 (6 bases). This CDR3 is 14 amino acids long. The germline V gene has CDR1 SEHNR and CDR2 FQNEAQ (reference sequence). V was cut by 6 bases and J by 8 bases, with 16 bases left in between. The CDR3 loop is CASSYREPFEKLFF. The CDR3 DNA reads as TGTGCCAGCAGTTACAGGGAGCCTTTCGAAAAACTGTTTTTT. The full variable domain, in which reference TRBV7-9 and TRBJ1-4 provide the parts outside the CDR3, is DTGVSQNPRHKITKRGQNVTFRCDPISEHNRLYWYRQTLGQGPEFLTYFQNEAQLEKSRLLSDRFSAERPKGSFSTLEIQRTEQGDSAMYLCASSYREPFEKLFFGSGTQLSVL.

The chain links TRBV28 to TRBJ2-5, with D possibly TRBD1 on 6 matching bases. The CDR3 is 13 amino acids. In germline, CDR1 is MDHEN, CDR2 SYDVKM. V shed 7 bases and J shed 3 bases, with 12 bases lying between them. The CDR3 sequence: CASNLPGEETQYF. The CDR3 DNA follows: TGTGCCAGCAATCTCCCAGGGGAAGAGACCCAGTACTTC.

The chain links TRBV20-1 to TRBJ1-1; unclear D gene. CDR1 is DFQATT, CDR2 SNEGSKA, per germline (reference sequence). The CDR3 is 11 residues long. V lost 3 bases to trimming and J lost 6 bases, with 8 bases between them. The DNA for the CDR3 is TGCAGTGCTAGTGGGCCCTCTGAAGCTTTCTTT. It codes for CSASGPSEAFF.

The genes are TRBV15 and TRBJ2-7; TRBD2 aligns across 9 bases. Trimming took 0 bases from V and 5 from J; bases not matched to a gene: 2. Germline values: CDR1 LNHNV, CDR2 YYDKDF (reference sequence). CDR3 length: 14 residues. The DNA of the CDR3 is TGTGCCACCAGCAGAGAAAGGACTAGCGACGAGCAGTACTTC. Translating gives CATSRERTSDEQYF.

This clone appeared once. The rearrangement joins TRBV19 to TRBJ2-4, with D perhaps matching TRBD2 (6 bases). Germline V gene data show CDR1 as LNHDA and CDR2 as SQIVND (reference sequence). Trimming took 8 bases from V and 10 from J, leaving 15 bases between them. The CDR3 extends over 12 amino acids. The CDR3: CASAQGGVIQYF. DNA for the CDR3: TGTGCCAGTGCTCAGGGCGGGGTGATTCAGTACTTC.

The rearrangement links TRBV27 to TRBJ2-7; 7 bases are a match to TRBD1. The CDR3 is made up of 15 amino acids. The germline gives CDR1 MNHEY, CDR2 SMNVEV (reference sequence). V shed 5 bases and J 1 base; nucleotides not matched to a gene: 8. Here the CDR3 DNA reads TGTGCCAGCAGTAACAGGGGTACGTGGTCCTACGAGCAGTACTTC. Protein sequence: CASSNRGTWSYEQYF.

The J gene is TRBJ1-5, the V gene TRBV5-5; the D is unclear. The CDR3 is 16 amino acids. Trimming took 0 bases from V and 2 from J, leaving 12 bases between them. Germline CDR1 reads SGHKS; CDR2 reads YYEKEE (reference sequence). The DNA of the CDR3 is TGTGCCAGCAGCTTGGATGAAACTTCGGGCAATCAGCCCCAGCATTTT. It specifies CASSLDETSGNQPQHF.

V usage is TRBV4-1 and J usage is TRBJ2-5; D gene unclear. CDR3 length: 16 residues. V shed 4 bases and J shed 1 base, with 16 bases lying between them. Looked up from germline, CDR1 is MGHRA and CDR2 is YSYEKL. The chain's CDR3 is CASSPRPSGSQETQYF. In DNA form, the CDR3 reads TGCGCCAGCAGCCCCCGGCCGTCGGGTTCCCAAGAGACCCAGTACTTC.

This chain uses TRBV19 with TRBJ2-2; 7 positions agree with TRBD2. V was pared by 7 bases and J by 0 bases, with 8 bases of the junction left unmatched. CDR1 is LNHDA and CDR2 is SQIVND in the germline V gene (reference sequence). The CDR3 totals 16 residues. The CDR3 is CASMRPGLPNTGELFF. CDR3 coding DNA: TGTGCCAGTATGAGACCGGGACTACCGAACACCGGGGAGCTGTTTTTT.

There are a few counts of this clone. The chain joins TRBV5-1 to TRBJ1-2, with no clear D. Germline values: CDR1 SGHRS, CDR2 YFSETQ. Trimming shortened V by 0 bases and J by 6 bases, and 9 bases separated the two germline ends. The CDR3 totals 13 residues. In nucleotides, the CDR3 is TGCGCCAGCAGCTTGGCCGGAGGAAATGGCTACACCTTC. Protein product: CASSLAGGNGYTF.

The chain is built from TRBV4-2 and TRBJ1-1; D is undetermined. Germline values: CDR1 LGHNA, CDR2 YNFKEQ. CDR3 length: 19 residues. Trimming shortened V by 0 bases and J by 0 bases, and 20 bases separated the two germline ends. CDR3 nucleotide sequence: TGTGCCAGCAGCCAAGATCCGACAACTTATATGGTCATGAACACTGAAGCTTTCTTT. This codes for CASSQDPTTYMVMNTEAFF.

The chain carries TRBV28 and TRBJ1-6; 8 bases fit TRBD1. Germline-derived CDR1 and CDR2 are MDHEN and SYDVKM. The V segment lost 6 bases and the J segment 6 bases; nucleotides outside the gene matches: 7. The CDR3 is 15 residues long. The chain's CDR3 is CASRGNRGSNSPLHF. CDR3 DNA: TGTGCCAGCAGGGGGAACAGGGGGTCTAATTCACCCCTCCACTTT. Using reference TRBV28 and TRBJ1-6 for the parts outside the CDR3, the full variable domain is DVKVTQSSRYLVKRTGEKVFLECVQDMDHENMFWYRQDPGLGLRLIYFSYDVKMKEKGDIPEGYSVSREKKERFSLILESASTNQTSMYLCASRGNRGSNSPLHFGNGTRLTVT.

This sequence joins TRBV28 and TRBJ1-2; D is unresolved. V lost 8 bases to trimming and J lost 4 bases, with 14 bases between them. The germline CDR1 and CDR2 sequences are MDHEN and SYDVKM. The CDR3 covers 13 residues. CDR3 protein: CASLSGLSYGYTF. The CDR3 nucleotides are TGTGCCAGCCTTTCAGGCCTTTCCTATGGCTACACCTTC.

Of note for this clone: Within the sample, other DNA sequences also encode this same CDR3. The gene calls are TRBV7-9 and TRBJ1-2, with D possibly matching TRBD1 (5 bases). This CDR3 contains 14 residues. Germline values: CDR1 SEHNR, CDR2 FQNEAQ (reference sequence). Between the trimmed V and J ends, which lost 0 bases and 3 bases, there was a span of 8 bases. Written as DNA, the CDR3 is TGTGCCAGCAGCTTAGCAGGAGGGGACTATGGCTACACCTTC. As protein: CASSLAGGDYGYTF.

Here the CDR3 DNA reads TGCGCCAGCAGCCAAGATCTAGGGACTTTGTCTTTGGGCGAGCAGTACTTC. Translation gives CASSQDLGTLSLGEQYF. The chain is built from TRBV4-1 and TRBJ2-7, with D possibly matching TRBD2 (6 bases). Germline-derived CDR1 and CDR2 are MGHRA and YSYEKL. CDR3 size: 17 residues. Trimming took off 0 bases at V and 6 bases at J, with 21 bases between the two ends.

The chain uses TRBV7-6 and TRBJ1-6, with D unclear. V shed 2 bases and J shed 7 bases, with 9 bases lying between them. The CDR3 loop spans 14 amino acids. The germline V gene encodes CDR1 SGHVS and CDR2 FNYEAQ. Written as DNA, the CDR3 is TGTGCCAGCAGCTTATATGGGAGAAATTCACCCCTCCACTTT. It specifies CASSLYGRNSPLHF.

V gene TRBV5-1 combines with J gene TRBJ1-5, with D maybe TRBD1 (5 bases). Trimming shortened V by 0 bases and J by 7 bases, and 17 bases separated the two germline ends. The germline V gene encodes CDR1 SGHRS and CDR2 YFSETQ. This CDR3 has 16 residues. The DNA of the CDR3 is TGCGCCAGCAGCTTGGATCACGCAGGGAAGGGACAGCCCCAGCATTTT. Its translation: CASSLDHAGKGQPQHF.

In regard to this clone: The same CDR3 arises from other DNA sequences in this sample as well. The chain links TRBV9 to TRBJ2-2; TRBD2 might be the D (6 bases). The CDR3 consists of 15 residues. Trimming took off 0 bases at V and 5 bases at J, with 11 bases between the two ends. Germline loops: CDR1 SGDLS, CDR2 YYNGEE. The CDR3 region has the DNA TGTGCCAGCAGCGTAGCCGGGGGACGGACCGGGGAGCTGTTTTTT. Protein sequence: CASSVAGGRTGELFF.

In regard to this clone: Other DNA sequences within the sample encode an identical CDR3. J is TRBJ2-2 and V is TRBV27; D is undetermined. The CDR3 extends over 14 amino acids. The germline V gene encodes CDR1 MNHEY and CDR2 SMNVEV (reference sequence). V dropped 0 bases and J dropped 1 base, with 3 bases sitting between them. The CDR3 DNA is TGTGCCAGCAGTTTATCGCGGAACACCGGGGAGCTGTTTTTT. It translates to CASSLSRNTGELFF.

The rearrangement uses TRBV19 and TRBJ1-4; 7 bases are shared with TRBD1. The germline V gene has CDR1 LNHDA and CDR2 SQIVND (reference sequence). J lost 6 bases, V lost 6 bases, and 7 bases had no gene match. The CDR3 length is 14 residues. This chain's CDR3 is CASSRTGADEKLFF. The CDR3, as DNA: TGTGCCAGTAGCCGCACAGGGGCGGATGAAAAACTGTTTTTT.

This rearrangement joins TRBV2 to TRBJ1-6; 9 bases fit TRBD1. CDR1 SNHLY and CDR2 FYNNEI come from the germline V gene. The CDR3 sequence is 13 residues long. The V gene end was trimmed by 6 bases and the J gene end by 7 bases; junction bases not matched to a gene: 1. The CDR3 coding sequence is TGTGCCAGCAGAGGGACAGGGAATTCACCCCTCCACTTT. Protein: CASRGTGNSPLHF. The whole variable domain, filled in from reference TRBV2 and TRBJ1-6, reads EPEVTQTPSHQVTQMGQEVILRCVPISNHLYFYWYRQILGQKVEFLVSFYNNEISEKSEIFDDQFSVERPDGSNFTLKIRSTKLEDSAMYFCASRGTGNSPLHFGNGTRLTVT.

V usage is TRBV6-5 and J usage is TRBJ2-7, with 11 bases identical to TRBD2. This CDR3 comprises 15 residues. V shed 0 bases, J shed 6 bases, and the junction held 4 bases outside the gene matches. Germline V gene sequence: CDR1 MNHEY, CDR2 SVGAGI. The CDR3: CASSYSTSGDPEQYF. In DNA form, the CDR3 reads TGTGCCAGCAGTTACTCGACTAGCGGGGATCCCGAGCAGTACTTC.

CDR3 coding DNA: TGTGCCAGCGGGGGGCGGGGAGGGCACAGCCTCTATGGCTACACCTTC. Its protein is CASGGRGGHSLYGYTF. This chain joins TRBV28 and TRBJ1-2, with D possibly matching TRBD1 (6 bases). Germline V gives CDR1 MDHEN, CDR2 SYDVKM. Trimming removed 8 bases at V and 4 bases at J, with 23 bases between. This CDR3 has 16 residues.

The genes are TRBV6-6 and TRBJ2-2; no clear D gene. Germline-derived CDR1 and CDR2 are MNHNY and SVGAGI (reference sequence). The CDR3 has 15 residues. V dropped 6 bases and J dropped 6 bases, with 17 bases sitting between them. CDR3 DNA sequence: TGTGCCAGCAGAACGAGCAATTACCTGGCCGGGGAGCTGTTTTTT. Its protein is CASRTSNYLAGELFF.

V is TRBV5-1 and J is TRBJ2-5; 9 bases align to TRBD2. The CDR3 spans 14 residues. After removal of 1 base from V and 5 bases from J, the junction contained 3 bases not matched to a gene. Germline-derived CDR1 and CDR2 are SGHRS and YFSETQ. CDR3 loop: CASSLYSGGETQYF. The CDR3 DNA reads as TGCGCCAGCAGCTTGTATAGCGGGGGTGAGACCCAGTACTTC.

The rearrangement uses TRBV11-2 and TRBJ2-3, with a tentative D call TRBD2 (5 bases). Germline V gives CDR1 SGHAT, CDR2 FQNNGV. The CDR3 sequence is 16 residues long. V was shortened by 5 bases and J by 3 bases, with 18 bases between the two germline ends. In DNA form, the CDR3 reads TGTGCCAGCAGCCACGGGATTTTGGGTACAACAGATACGCAGTATTTT. As protein: CASSHGILGTTDTQYF.